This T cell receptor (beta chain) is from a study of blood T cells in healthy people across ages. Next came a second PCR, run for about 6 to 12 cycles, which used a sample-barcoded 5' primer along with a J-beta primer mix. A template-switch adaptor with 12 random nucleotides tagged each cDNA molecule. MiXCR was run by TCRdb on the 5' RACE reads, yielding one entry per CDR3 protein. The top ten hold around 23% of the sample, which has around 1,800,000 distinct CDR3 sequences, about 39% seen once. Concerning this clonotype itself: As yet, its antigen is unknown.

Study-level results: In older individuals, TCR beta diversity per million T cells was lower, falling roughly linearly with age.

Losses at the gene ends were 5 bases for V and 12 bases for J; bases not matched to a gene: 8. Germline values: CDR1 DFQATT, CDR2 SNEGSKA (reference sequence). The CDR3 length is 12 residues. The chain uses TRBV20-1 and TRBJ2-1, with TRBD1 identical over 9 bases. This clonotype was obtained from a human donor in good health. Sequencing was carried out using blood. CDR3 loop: CSAGKDRGRQFF. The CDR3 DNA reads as TGCAGTGCTGGAAAGGACAGGGGTCGGCAGTTCTTC.